Sequencing of this TCR beta chain was carried out in a study of T cells in Graves' hyperthyroidism and ophthalmopathy. General study results and limits: Stable hyperthyroidism was separated from ophthalmopathy by a model based on 13 V-J features.

Amplification of TCR beta CDR3 regions was performed using RNA transcripts as template. The study used the HTBI primer set for a first-round RT-PCR of the TCR CDR3. A single record per CDR3 protein comes from TCRdb applying MiXCR to the multiplex PCR reads. The table includes hundreds of thousands of distinct CDR3 sequences, around 38% detected once. Worth noting for this clonotype: Its antigen is not identified.

Orbital computed tomography, thyroid ultrasound, serum thyroxine and TRAb, and clinical symptoms together informed the diagnoses. CDR3 length equals 15 residues. Trimming removed 7 bases from V and 1 base from J, with 17 bases in between. Germline V gene lookup returns CDR1 SEHNR and CDR2 FQNEAQ (reference sequence). Sequenced material: blood. This TCR was sampled from a man between 18 and 29 years old with Graves' hyperthyroidism. The rearrangement joins TRBV7-9 to TRBJ2-7; no clear D. CDR3 sequence reads: CASTRSISGSYEQYF. In DNA, the CDR3 is TGTGCCAGCACCCGCAGCATATCCGGTTCCTACGAGCAGTACTTC.